The 14 T cell receptor beta chains presented below share a single source sample, sequenced in a study of T cell responses to AZD1222 COVID-19 vaccine. Repertoires were generated with immunoSEQ multiplex PCR, while TCRdb's copy carries only in-frame clones and drops some. This table holds tens of thousands of clones, 75% to 90% found once. Sample: peripheral blood, taken 28 days after the second AZD1222 dose. Every receptor here comes from an adult who received the AZD1222 COVID-19 vaccine.

The chain recombines TRBV30 with TRBJ2-7; D remains ambiguous. The CDR3 has 11 amino acids. The V end was cut by 3 bases, the J end by 3 bases, with 6 bases between. Germline V gene data show CDR1 as GTSNPN and CDR2 as SVGIG (reference sequence). CDR3 coding DNA: TGTGCCTGGAGCAGTCGCTACGAGCAGTACTTC. This codes for CAWSSRYEQYF. The full variable domain, rest sourced from reference TRBV30 and TRBJ2-7, is SQTIHQWPATLVQPVGSPLSLECTVEGTSNPNLYWYRQAAGRGLQLLFYSVGIGQISSEVPQNLSASRPQDRQFILSSKKLLLSDSGFYLCAWSSRYEQYFGPGTRLTVT.

The V and J genes are TRBV6-6 and TRBJ1-1; D is ambiguous. The CDR3 totals 15 residues. The V end lost 2 bases, the J end lost 2 bases, and 12 bases lay between the germline ends. Germline CDR1 reads MNHNY; CDR2 reads SVGAGI (reference sequence). CDR3 in DNA: TGTGCCAGCAGTTACCTCGGGGTGGGAAACACTGAAGCTTTCTTT. Translation gives CASSYLGVGNTEAFF.

This chain uses TRBV15 with TRBJ1-4, with D maybe TRBD1 (6 bases). The length of the CDR3 is 13 residues. CDR1 and CDR2 (germline): LNHNV, YYDKDF (reference sequence). Trimming removed 6 bases from V and 7 bases from J, with 12 bases in between. CDR3: CATRGHSFEKLFF. DNA for the CDR3: TGTGCCACCAGGGGACATTCGTTTGAAAAACTGTTTTTT. The full variable domain, completed using reference TRBV15 and TRBJ1-4, is DAMVIQNPRYQVTQFGKPVTLSCSQTLNHNVMYWYQQKSSQAPKLLFHYYDKDFNNEADTPDNFQSRRPNTSFCFLDIRSPGLGDTAMYLCATRGHSFEKLFFGSGTQLSVL.

The genes are TRBV12-3 or TRBV12-4 and TRBJ2-2, with a weak D call TRBD1 (6 bases). The CDR3 sequence is 13 residues long. Trimming pared 5 bases from V and 4 bases from J, leaving 8 bases between. The CDR3 DNA sequence: TGTGCCAGCAGTGGGACACTCACCGGGGAGCTGTTTTTT. Translated, it gives CASSGTLTGELFF.

The CDR3 DNA sequence: TGTGCCGTTCGGGGCAGCTCTGGGGCCAACGTCCTGACTTTC. Encoded protein: CAVRGSSGANVLTF. The V call is TRBV2, the J call TRBJ2-6, with D tentatively TRBD1 or TRBD2 (5 bases each). CDR3 length equals 14 residues. Trimming took 11 bases from V and 0 from J, leaving 11 bases between them. Germline values: CDR1 SNHLY, CDR2 FYNNEI. The variable domain in full, completed from reference TRBV2 and TRBJ2-6, reads EPEVTQTPSHQVTQMGQEVILRCVPISNHLYFYWYRQILGQKVEFLVSFYNNEISEKSEIFDDQFSVERPDGSNFTLKIRSTKLEDSAMYFCAVRGSSGANVLTFGAGSRLTVL.

The V and J genes are TRBV11-3 and TRBJ2-3; possible D gene TRBD1, 6 bases. Trimming shortened V by 0 bases and J by 5 bases, and 6 bases separated the two germline ends. This CDR3 has 13 amino acids. Per germline, CDR1 SGHNT and CDR2 YENEEA. CDR3 in amino acids: CASSLETGDTQYF. CDR3 nucleotide sequence: TGTGCCAGCAGCTTAGAGACAGGAGATACGCAGTATTTT.

This chain links TRBV5-1 with TRBJ1-1; tentative D call: TRBD1 (5 bases). V lost 1 base and J lost 1, with 8 bases in between. The germline V gene encodes CDR1 SGHRS and CDR2 YFSETQ. This CDR3 has 14 amino acids. CDR3 sequence (DNA): TGCGCCAGCAGCTTGACAGGAGGGAACACTGAAGCTTTCTTT. This translates into CASSLTGGNTEAFF.

About this clone itself: A read error likely explains this, since a far larger clone differs by one base. The chain employs TRBV28 and TRBJ1-1, with a tentative D call TRBD1 (6 bases). The CDR3 contains 14 residues. Germline lookup yields CDR1 MDHEN and CDR2 SYDVKM. Trimming stripped 10 bases from V and 6 bases from J, with 21 bases between. The chain's CDR3 is CAIRGGSGDAEAFF. The CDR3 coding sequence is TGTGCCATCCGGGGGGGCTCGGGGGACGCTGAAGCTTTCTTT.

The rearrangement uses TRBV5-4 and TRBJ2-2, with TRBD1 identical over 10 bases. The CDR3 spans 17 residues. V trimming: 0 bases; J trimming: 0 bases; junction bases outside the gene matches: 2. Germline CDR1 SGHNT, CDR2 YYREEE (reference sequence). CDR3 region: CASSLGGQGANTGELFF. CDR3 sequence (DNA): TGTGCCAGCAGCTTGGGAGGACAGGGGGCGAACACCGGGGAGCTGTTTTTT.

The rearrangement uses TRBV29-1 and TRBJ1-5; TRBD1 agrees at 11 bases. The CDR3 extends over 13 amino acids. V dropped 7 bases and J dropped 5; count of bases not matched to a gene: 4. Per germline, CDR1 SQVTM and CDR2 ANQGSEA. CDR3 nucleotides: TGCAGCGCCCTGGGACAGGGGGATCAGCCCCAGCATTTT. It translates to CSALGQGDQPQHF.

V gene TRBV7-2 combines with J gene TRBJ1-3, with D unclear. This CDR3 comprises 16 residues. The germline CDR1 and CDR2 sequences are SGHTA and FQGNSA. V lost 1 base, J lost 2 bases, and 12 bases lay in between. CDR3 DNA sequence: TGTGCCAGCAGCTTAGAGGTTGGGCGAACTGGAAACACCATATATTTT. Encoded protein: CASSLEVGRTGNTIYF.

V usage is TRBV30 and J usage is TRBJ1-4, with 7 bases aligning to TRBD1. V lost 5 bases and J lost 5; bases outside the gene matches: 5. CDR1 GTSNPN and CDR2 SVGIG come from the germline V gene (reference sequence). CDR3 length: 13 residues. CDR3 nucleotides: TGTGCCTGGGGGAGGACAGGAAATGAAAAACTGTTTTTT. Its protein product is CAWGRTGNEKLFF.

The V call is TRBV12-3 or TRBV12-4, the J call TRBJ2-1; TRBD2 matches at 15 bases. V dropped 8 bases and J dropped 12; count of bases not matched to a gene: 5. CDR3 length equals 13 residues. The CDR3 is CASGGTSGGTQFF. CDR3 nucleotides: TGTGCCAGCGGAGGGACTAGCGGGGGGACGCAGTTCTTC.

The chain employs TRBV28 and TRBJ1-1; D remains unclear. V lost 6 bases and J 1 base, leaving 12 bases between the germline ends. The germline gives CDR1 MDHEN, CDR2 SYDVKM. This CDR3 contains 14 residues. Here the CDR3 reads CASRIPPGNTEAFF. Written as DNA, the CDR3 is TGTGCCAGCAGAATCCCTCCAGGGAACACTGAAGCTTTCTTT.